These 21 T cell receptor beta chains were sequenced from one sample in a study of OX40 agonist ivuxolimab in advanced cancers. Clones were sequenced by immunoSEQ multiplex PCR, and TCRdb holds only the in-frame ones, with some missing. Of approximately 15,000 clones listed, roughly 90% are singletons. This specimen consisted of CD4+ or CD8+ T cells sorted from blood, obtained in a trial of the OX40 agonist ivuxolimab. The receptors were sampled from an adult with an advanced solid tumor such as melanoma, head and neck, liver or kidney cancer.

This chain connects TRBV19 to TRBJ2-3; D uncertain. Trimming pared 6 bases from V and 2 bases from J, leaving 12 bases between. This CDR3 has 14 amino acids. Germline-derived CDR1 and CDR2 are LNHDA and SQIVND (reference sequence). CDR3 region: CASRGVRNTDTQYF. CDR3 DNA sequence: TGTGCCAGTAGAGGAGTCAGGAACACAGATACGCAGTATTTT.

V usage is TRBV9 and J usage is TRBJ1-3; D gene uncertain. Trimming removed 3 bases from V and 0 bases from J, with 10 bases in between. Germline CDR1 and CDR2: SGDLS and YYNGEE. The CDR3 length is 15 residues. CDR3 in amino acids: CASSADGLSGNTIYF. The CDR3 nucleotides read TGTGCCAGCAGCGCGGACGGGCTCTCTGGAAACACCATATATTTT.

The rearrangement joins TRBV5-4 to TRBJ2-7; D call uncertain. CDR1 and CDR2 (germline): SGHNT, YYREEE (reference sequence). Trimming cost V 2 bases and J 2 bases, with 11 bases left between them. This CDR3 contains 14 residues. The DNA of the CDR3 is TGTGCCAGCAGCTTCGACGGTCGCCCCTACGAGCAGTACTTC. It translates to CASSFDGRPYEQYF.

This chain uses TRBV7-9 with TRBJ2-5; D is uncertain. This CDR3 is 12 amino acids long. Looked up from germline, CDR1 is SEHNR and CDR2 is FQNEAQ (reference sequence). The V gene lost 5 bases and the J gene lost 3 bases, with 7 bases spanning the gap. For the CDR3, the DNA is TGTGCCAGCAGCCCAAGGGAAGAGACCCAGTACTTC. This gives the protein CASSPREETQYF.

This sequence joins TRBV10-2 and TRBJ2-1; TRBD1 might be the D (6 bases). Germline V lookup: CDR1 WSHSY, CDR2 SAAADI. This CDR3 has 14 amino acids. Trimming took 2 bases from V and 5 from J, leaving 10 bases between them. As DNA, the CDR3 is TGCGCCAGCAGTGAGACAGGGACCGACAATGAGCAGTTCTTC. Protein sequence: CASSETGTDNEQFF.

V and J are TRBV5-1 and TRBJ2-1, with a possible D match to TRBD2 (6 bases). Trimming removed 6 bases from V and 7 bases from J, with 14 bases in between. Germline V gene sequence: CDR1 SGHRS, CDR2 YFSETQ. The CDR3 has 13 amino acids. This chain's CDR3 is CASNEAGANEQFF. The CDR3 coding sequence is TGCGCCAGCAACGAAGCGGGTGCGAATGAGCAGTTCTTC.

The chain has TRBV30 and TRBJ2-4; TRBD1 aligns across 7 bases. The CDR3 sequence is 14 residues long. V shed 3 bases, J shed 8 bases, and the junction held 10 bases outside the gene matches. CDR1 and CDR2 (germline): GTSNPN, SVGIG (reference sequence). DNA for the CDR3: TGTGCCTGGAGGCCGGGACAGAAGAGGGACATTCAGTACTTC. This codes for CAWRPGQKRDIQYF.

The chain combines TRBV7-9 with TRBJ2-7; D possibly corresponds to TRBD1 (5 bases). Trimming left V 1 base short and J 3 bases short, with 7 bases between. Germline V gene data show CDR1 as SEHNR and CDR2 as FQNEAQ (reference sequence). This CDR3 has 13 residues. The CDR3 spells CASSLGQHYEQYF. The CDR3 DNA sequence: TGTGCCAGCAGCTTAGGACAGCACTACGAGCAGTACTTC.

In its sample, this clone was seen a few times. The rearrangement links TRBV4-1 to TRBJ2-4; the match to TRBD2 covers 9 bases. Trimming at V came to 1 base and at J to 6 bases, leaving 10 bases not matched to a gene. Germline-derived CDR1 and CDR2 are MGHRA and YSYEKL. The CDR3 covers 17 residues. The CDR3 bases are TGCGCCAGCAGCCAAGCCAATATGGGACTAGCCGCAAACATTCAGTACTTC. Translation: CASSQANMGLAANIQYF.

The chain carries TRBV19 and TRBJ1-6; D unclear. Trimming stripped 3 bases from V and 6 bases from J, with 9 bases between. The CDR3 extends over 14 amino acids. Germline-derived CDR1 and CDR2 are LNHDA and SQIVND (reference sequence). Written as DNA, the CDR3 is TGTGCCAGTAGTATCGTCCCAGCTAATTCACCCCTCCACTTT. Its protein is CASSIVPANSPLHF.

The chain employs TRBV10-3 and TRBJ1-6; 10 positions match TRBD1. Germline lookup yields CDR1 ENHRY and CDR2 SYGVKD. The junction had 10 bases not matched to a gene; V was cut back by 4 bases and J by 4 bases. The CDR3 is 18 amino acids. CDR3 in DNA: TGTGCCATCAGTGGGGGACAGGGGATCCGCACATATAATTCACCCCTCCACTTT. Residues: CAISGGQGIRTYNSPLHF.

V gene TRBV21-1 combines with J gene TRBJ1-4. TRBV21-1 corresponds to a pseudogene. This CDR3 is built from 16 residues. The CDR3 DNA follows: TGTGCCAGCAGATGGTGCTACAAGGTGCATAATGAAAAACTGTTTTTT. Its translation is CASRWCYKVHNEKLFF.

In this sample, this clone turned up once. The gene calls are TRBV6-5 and TRBJ2-7; 7 bases match TRBD1. CDR3 length equals 15 residues. Germline V gene lookup returns CDR1 MNHEY and CDR2 SVGAGI. The junction had 11 bases not matched to a gene; V was cut back by 6 bases and J by 3 bases. The CDR3 DNA reads as TGTGCCAGCAGAGACTCCCGACAGGGCATCTACGAGCAGTACTTC. The encoded protein is CASRDSRQGIYEQYF.

The J gene is TRBJ2-6, the V gene TRBV27; 12 bases match TRBD2. This CDR3 comprises 18 residues. Germline trimming cut 5 bases from V and 0 bases from J; bases unmatched to any gene: 5. CDR1 MNHEY and CDR2 SMNVEV come from the germline V gene (reference sequence). CDR3 sequence reads: CASSILAGGGSGANVLTF. The CDR3 bases are TGTGCCAGCAGTATCCTAGCGGGAGGGGGCTCTGGGGCCAACGTCCTGACTTTC.

The CDR3: CASSSRGDEQYF. Here the CDR3 DNA reads TGTGCCAGCAGCTCCCGCGGCGACGAGCAGTACTTC. The chain links TRBV11-3 to TRBJ2-7; D is unresolved. The CDR3 loop spans 12 amino acids. Germline CDR1 and CDR2: SGHNT and YENEEA. V was pared by 4 bases and J by 5 bases, with 9 bases between.

The chain has TRBV5-1 and TRBJ2-1, with 8 bases that match TRBD2. The CDR3 covers 16 residues. The V gene end was trimmed by 0 bases and the J gene end by 5 bases; junction bases not matched to a gene: 7. The V gene's germline CDR1 is SGHRS and CDR2 YFSETQ. DNA of the CDR3: TGCGCCAGCAGCTTGGCCCCAGCGGGAGCTAACAATGAGCAGTTCTTC. This codes for CASSLAPAGANNEQFF. Drawing the rest from reference TRBV5-1 and TRBJ2-1, the complete variable domain is KAGVTQTPRYLIKTRGQQVTLSCSPISGHRSVSWYQQTPGQGLQFLFEYFSETQRNKGNFPGRFSGRQFSNSRSEMNVSTLELGDSALYLCASSLAPAGANNEQFFGPGTRLTVL.

This chain connects TRBV19 to TRBJ1-5; 8 nucleotides line up with TRBD1. V was pared by 8 bases and J by 2 bases, with 11 bases of the junction left unmatched. The CDR3 is 16 amino acids. Per germline, CDR1 LNHDA and CDR2 SQIVND (reference sequence). The CDR3 reads CASSTGGAGGNQPQHF. CDR3 nucleotides: TGTGCCAGTTCTACAGGGGGGGCCGGTGGCAATCAGCCCCAGCATTTT.

The chain carries TRBV6-5 and TRBJ1-1; 7 bases are a match to TRBD1. The CDR3 length is 14 residues. Germline-derived CDR1 and CDR2 are MNHEY and SVGAGI. The V and J ends lost 6 bases and 4 bases, in that order; junction bases with no gene match: 8. In DNA, the CDR3 is TGTGCCAGCAGAAGGACAGGCGCCGGCACTGAAGCTTTCTTT. It is translated as CASRRTGAGTEAFF.

The chain combines TRBV18 with TRBJ1-4, with D tentatively TRBD1 (5 bases). CDR1 KGHSH and CDR2 LQKENI come from the germline V gene. The ends were cut back, 6 bases at V and 7 bases at J, with 15 bases in the middle. The CDR3 length is 14 residues. This CDR3 reads CASSLGTRGEKLFF. CDR3 bases: TGTGCCAGCTCCCTCGGGACCCGCGGTGAAAAACTGTTTTTT.

This clone was seen just once. This rearrangement joins TRBV5-4 to TRBJ2-3; TRBD2 is a possible D gene (6 bases). Between the trimmed V and J ends, which lost 0 bases and 9 bases, there was a span of 17 bases. The CDR3 is 15 residues long. Germline loops: CDR1 SGHNT, CDR2 YYREEE (reference sequence). As DNA, the CDR3 is TGTGCCAGCAGCTTGGAGGGCGCGTCAGGGAGGACGCAGTATTTT. Its translation is CASSLEGASGRTQYF. Together with reference TRBV5-4 and TRBJ2-3, the CDR3 gives the full variable domain: ETGVTQSPTHLIKTRGQQVTLRCSSQSGHNTVSWYQQALGQGPQFIFQYYREEENGRGNFPPRFSGLQFPNYSSELNVNALELDDSALYLCASSLEGASGRTQYFGPGTRLTVL.

The rearrangement joins TRBV18 to TRBJ2-7; D remains ambiguous. Germline V gene data show CDR1 as KGHSH and CDR2 as LQKENI. This CDR3 contains 14 residues. The V gene lost 5 bases and the J gene lost 6 bases, with 17 bases spanning the gap. Here the CDR3 DNA reads TGTGCCAGCTCATCTACAATCACAGTCGGCGAGCAGTACTTC. This translates into CASSSTITVGEQYF.